The 15 T cell receptor beta chains below all came from one sample that was sequenced in a study of cytomegalovirus exposure and HLA in healthy donors (dated 2017 in TCRdb). The library was built by means of the immunoSEQ multiplex PCR assay. For the multiplex PCR, a mixture combining 60 forward primers for TCR Vbeta segments and 13 reverse primers for TCR Jbeta segments was used. Here the immuneACCESS table is served through TCRdb, limited to in-frame sequences with V and J called. Missing clones are a known gap in these copies; in checked studies unresolved V genes cover under half, and the rest lacks a known reason. The sample yields about 160,000 clones; around 80% were counted once. Together, the top ten hold 6.3% of the sample. Sequenced sample: PBMCs. The receptors originated from a male donor in good health and CMV-seropositive.

The J gene is TRBJ2-1, the V gene TRBV10-3, with 16 nucleotides matching TRBD2. The ends lost 6 bases at V and 5 bases at J; junction bases unmatched: 4. The CDR3 runs to 16 residues. Germline V gene lookup returns CDR1 ENHRY and CDR2 SYGVKD. Here the CDR3 reads CAIRGTSGRGDNEQFF. In DNA form, the CDR3 reads TGTGCCATCAGGGGGACTAGCGGGAGGGGAGACAATGAGCAGTTCTTC.

J is TRBJ1-3 and V is TRBV4-3; D call uncertain. CDR3 size: 15 residues. Trimming removed 6 bases at V and 3 bases at J, with 15 bases between. Germline lookup yields CDR1 LGHNA and CDR2 YSLEER. DNA for the CDR3: TGCGCCAGCAGTTCGGGGATCCGGAGTGGAAACACCATATATTTT. Protein sequence: CASSSGIRSGNTIYF.

This chain joins TRBV11-3 and TRBJ1-4; no clear D. Deletions cut 7 bases from V and 0 bases from J, with 24 bases between. This CDR3 comprises 19 residues. Germline V gene data show CDR1 as SGHNT and CDR2 as YENEEA. CDR3 in amino acids: CASKYATNAYGTTNEKLFF. The CDR3 nucleotides are TGTGCCAGCAAGTACGCGACAAACGCCTACGGGACAACTAATGAAAAACTGTTTTTT.

The chain joins TRBV6-1 to TRBJ1-2; D is possibly TRBD1 (5 bases). Per the germline V gene, CDR1 is MNHNS and CDR2 is SASEGT. This CDR3 region has 15 residues. Trimming shortened V by 6 bases and J by 5 bases, and 19 bases separated the two germline ends. Written as DNA, the CDR3 is TGTGCCAGCAGCGACCTGAGGTCAGGGCTTTATGGCTACACCTTC. Translation: CASSDLRSGLYGYTF.

The table lists this clone with a few counts. This sequence joins TRBV10-2 and TRBJ2-7; 14 bases map to TRBD2. Germline assignment: CDR1 WSHSY and CDR2 SAAADI. V lost 3 bases to trimming and J lost 3 bases; unmatched junction nucleotides: 4. The CDR3 runs to 16 residues. The CDR3 nucleotides read TGCGCCAGCAGTGAATCCGGGACTAGCGGGAGCTACGAGCAGTACTTC. Its protein product is CASSESGTSGSYEQYF.

Here the CDR3 reads CASRVRGRNTGELFF. The CDR3 DNA is TGTGCCAGCAGGGTCAGGGGGAGGAACACCGGGGAGCTGTTTTTT. J is TRBJ2-2 and V is TRBV11-3; 7 bases match TRBD1. This CDR3 is 15 amino acids long. V lost 6 bases to trimming and J lost 1 base; unmatched junction nucleotides: 5. Germline V gene sequence: CDR1 SGHNT, CDR2 YENEEA.

The chain recombines TRBV27 with TRBJ2-1; maybe TRBD1 (5 bases). Deletions cut 5 bases from V and 9 bases from J, with 14 bases between. In germline, CDR1 is MNHEY, CDR2 SMNVEV (reference sequence). CDR3 length: 13 residues. The CDR3 spells CASSDGRVREQFF. CDR3 sequence (DNA): TGTGCCAGCAGTGACGGCAGGGTCCGTGAGCAGTTCTTC.

The chain combines TRBV30 with TRBJ2-5; 9 nucleotides align to TRBD2. V gave up 0 bases and J gave up 7 bases; unmatched junction bases: 6. Germline lookup yields CDR1 GTSNPN and CDR2 SVGIG (reference sequence). The CDR3 runs to 14 residues. CDR3 sequence reads: CAWSVGGREATQYF. CDR3 sequence (DNA): TGTGCCTGGAGTGTAGGCGGGAGGGAAGCGACCCAGTACTTC.

This clone was counted once. CDR3 region: CASSPTGAKAFF. Here the CDR3 DNA reads TGTGCCAGCAGCCCGACAGGAGCTAAAGCTTTCTTT. V is TRBV7-8 and J is TRBJ1-1; D might be TRBD1 (6 bases). The CDR3 is 12 residues long. Trimming pared 5 bases from V and 9 bases from J, leaving 13 bases between. Germline V CDR1 and CDR2: SGHVS, FQNEAQ.

The gene calls are TRBV19 and TRBJ1-3; a weak D match, TRBD1 (5 bases). Trimming removed 3 bases at V and 0 bases at J, with 9 bases between. Germline CDR1 LNHDA, CDR2 SQIVND (reference sequence). The CDR3 spans 15 residues. The DNA for the CDR3 is TGTGCCAGTAGTATCCGGGGGTACTCTGGAAACACCATATATTTT. Its protein is CASSIRGYSGNTIYF. Full variable domain (remainder filled in from reference TRBV19 and TRBJ1-3): DGGITQSPKYLFRKEGQNVTLSCEQNLNHDAMYWYRQDPGQGLRLIYYSQIVNDFQKGDIAEGYSVSREKKESFPLTVTSAQKNPTAFYLCASSIRGYSGNTIYFGEGSWLTVV.

CDR3 nucleotide sequence: TGTGCCAGCAGTGAATGGCTAGCGGCGGACAATGAGCAGTTCTTC. Translating gives CASSEWLAADNEQFF. V usage is TRBV6-1 and J usage is TRBJ2-1; TRBD2 matches at 7 bases. Germline CDR1 reads MNHNS; CDR2 reads SASEGT. Unmatched junction bases numbered 6, after V lost 2 bases and J lost 5 bases. The CDR3 consists of 15 residues.

The J gene is TRBJ1-5, the V gene TRBV27; 11 bases match TRBD1. The CDR3 length is 16 residues. After removal of 5 bases from V and 1 base from J, the junction contained 4 bases not matched to a gene. Looked up from germline, CDR1 is MNHEY and CDR2 is SMNVEV (reference sequence). CDR3 residues: CASSPRDRGSNQPQHF. CDR3 nucleotide sequence: TGTGCCAGCAGTCCACGGGACAGGGGGAGCAATCAGCCCCAGCATTTT.

The chain has TRBV27 and TRBJ2-7; a weak D match, TRBD1 (5 bases). Germline CDR1 is MNHEY and CDR2 is SMNVEV (reference sequence). Trimming shortened V by 9 bases and J by 0 bases, and 9 bases separated the two germline ends. There are 12 residues in the CDR3. CDR3: CASGAASYEQYF. The DNA for the CDR3 is TGTGCCAGTGGGGCAGCCTCCTACGAGCAGTACTTC.

This rearrangement joins TRBV4-3 to TRBJ2-3; D uncertain. The V end was cut by 0 bases, the J end by 6 bases, with 19 bases between. The CDR3 runs 17 residues. From germline, CDR1 is LGHNA and CDR2 YSLEER. The CDR3 DNA reads TGCGCCAGCAGCCAAGAAATTAGCTCGACGGGTGGGGATACGCAGTATTTT. It codes for CASSQEISSTGGDTQYF.

The rearrangement joins TRBV7-9 to TRBJ2-7; no clear D gene. The germline gives CDR1 SEHNR, CDR2 FQNEAQ (reference sequence). This CDR3 is built from 11 residues. Trimming shortened V by 6 bases and J by 3 bases, and 6 bases separated the two germline ends. The CDR3 reads CASSIDYEQYF. CDR3 DNA sequence: TGTGCCAGCAGTATAGACTACGAGCAGTACTTC.